This TCR beta chain was recorded in a study of blood T cell repertoires in COVID-19. This clone was picked up one time. TCRdb keeps only in-frame clones here, not all; method: immunoSEQ multiplex PCR. This sample has 200,000 or so clones; almost 80% occur once, and the top ten carry 17%. The sequencing input was peripheral blood. This TCR was sampled from a man aged 55 to 70 with active or convalescent COVID-19.

The CDR3 sequence: CATSRLSGSSYEQYF. For the CDR3, the DNA is TGTGCCACCAGTCGACTAAGCGGGAGCTCCTACGAGCAGTACTTC. The chain is built from TRBV15 and TRBJ2-7; 8 bases agree with TRBD2. Per the germline V gene, CDR1 is LNHNV and CDR2 is YYDKDF (reference sequence). With V trimmed by 6 bases and J by 0 bases, 7 bases remained unmatched. The CDR3 is 15 residues long. Using reference TRBV15 and TRBJ2-7 for the parts outside the CDR3, the full variable domain is DAMVIQNPRYQVTQFGKPVTLSCSQTLNHNVMYWYQQKSSQAPKLLFHYYDKDFNNEADTPDNFQSRRPNTSFCFLDIRSPGLGDTAMYLCATSRLSGSSYEQYFGPGTRLTVT.